This record covers a single T cell receptor beta chain. V lost 1 base and J lost 6, with 7 bases in between. The germline V gene encodes CDR1 SGHTA and CDR2 FQGNSA. This CDR3 comprises 13 residues. Here immunoSEQ multiplex PCR was the method, and the copy in TCRdb shows in-frame clones only, minus some. Counted here are about 44,000 clones, 87% occurring once; the ten biggest clones make up roughly 10%. The record originates from a study of control samples from healthy donors and cancer patients. J is TRBJ2-1 and V is TRBV7-2; D call uncertain. The source is a woman aged 55-70 years with lung cancer. Material for sequencing was PBMCs. CDR3 amino acids: CASSLVPANEQFF. CDR3 DNA: TGTGCCAGCAGCTTAGTGCCCGCCAATGAGCAGTTCTTC.